Detailed here is one T cell receptor (beta chain). A junction boundary mismatches the germline segment, possibly from a read error. The sample belongs to a study of control samples from healthy donors and cancer patients. CDR1 is SGDLS and CDR2 is YYNGEE in the germline V gene. The CDR3 spans 15 residues. TCRdb keeps only in-frame clones here, not all; method: immunoSEQ multiplex PCR. There are tens of thousands of clones in the sample; roughly 86% occur only once, and less than 7% lies in the top ten. This sequence was found in a middle-aged man in good health. Sequenced material: blood. The J gene is TRBJ2-7, the V gene TRBV9; D is possibly TRBD1 or TRBD2 (5 bases each). Here the CDR3 DNA reads TGTGCCAGCAGCGTAGGTGGGACCCCTTCCTCCGAGCAGTACTTC. It yields the protein CASSVGGTPSSEQYF.